Below are 27 T cell receptor beta chains sequenced from a single sample in a study of T cell changes during pregnancy in multiple sclerosis. Only in-frame clones appear in the TCRdb table, and some are missing; sequencing was by immunoSEQ multiplex PCR. Of approximately 17,000 clones listed, around 97% are singletons. This sample comprised peripheral blood, obtained in the third trimester of pregnancy. These receptors all come from a female donor with multiple sclerosis, enrolled in a pregnancy study.

The V call is TRBV12-5, the J call TRBJ2-3; no clear D gene. Trimming left V 7 bases short and J 0 bases short, with 11 bases between. CDR1 is LGHNT and CDR2 is FRNRAP in the germline V gene. The CDR3 length is 14 residues. In DNA form, the CDR3 reads TGTGCTAGTGATATATCCCCTAGCACAGATACGCAGTATTTT. Protein product: CASDISPSTDTQYF.

V is TRBV4-3 and J is TRBJ1-1, with D tentatively TRBD1 (6 bases). CDR3 size: 15 residues. Germline V lookup: CDR1 LGHNA, CDR2 YSLEER. V was trimmed by 0 bases and J by 5 bases, leaving 13 bases between them. CDR3 loop: CASSQDRRGGTEAFF. The CDR3 DNA reads as TGCGCCAGCAGCCAAGATCGCAGGGGTGGTACTGAAGCTTTCTTT.

The chain uses TRBV19 and TRBJ2-1, with a weak D call TRBD2 (6 bases). The germline V and J ends were trimmed by 4 bases and 5 bases, with 12 bases remaining between them. Germline V lookup: CDR1 LNHDA, CDR2 SQIVND (reference sequence). The CDR3 loop spans 14 amino acids. For the CDR3, the DNA is TGTGCCAGTAGTAATCCCTGGGGGGACAATGAGCAGTTCTTC. This sequence encodes CASSNPWGDNEQFF.

This rearrangement joins TRBV5-5 to TRBJ1-2, with 7 bases matching TRBD1. V shed 1 base, J shed 2 bases, and the junction held 8 bases outside the gene matches. There are 16 residues in the CDR3. Germline V CDR1 and CDR2: SGHKS, YYEKEE (reference sequence). The CDR3 DNA follows: TGTGCCAGCAGCTTGAGCGCCGGACAGGACAACTATGGCTACACCTTC. Protein sequence: CASSLSAGQDNYGYTF.

The chain couples TRBV14 to TRBJ1-2; 9 bases match TRBD1. V shed 4 bases and J 6 bases; nucleotides not matched to a gene: 12. From germline, CDR1 is SGHDN and CDR2 FVKESK. The CDR3 runs 16 residues. The CDR3 DNA reads TGTGCCAGCAGCCCCCGCTTACAGGGGGCGGGAAATGGCTACACCTTC. This sequence encodes CASSPRLQGAGNGYTF.

V and J are TRBV7-2 and TRBJ1-1; no reliable D call. From germline, CDR1 is SGHTA and CDR2 FQGNSA. V dropped 1 base and J dropped 8 bases, with 11 bases sitting between them. The CDR3 covers 13 residues. The CDR3 region has the DNA TGTGCCAGCAGCTTAGAACTGCGATACGAAGCTTTCTTT. It codes for CASSLELRYEAFF.

The chain employs TRBV6-5 and TRBJ2-7; TRBD1 aligns across 9 bases. The CDR3 is 14 residues long. V shed 6 bases, J shed 3 bases, and the junction held 6 bases outside the gene matches. Germline-derived CDR1 and CDR2 are MNHEY and SVGAGI. CDR3 loop: CASSRTGVNYEQYF. Written as DNA, the CDR3 is TGTGCCAGCAGCCGGACAGGGGTGAACTACGAGCAGTACTTC.

The chain joins TRBV5-8 to TRBJ2-1; 9 bases fit TRBD2. The V and J ends lost 0 bases and 4 bases, in that order; junction bases with no gene match: 8. The CDR3 has 17 residues. Germline CDR1 and CDR2: SGHTS and YDEGEE. CDR3 coding DNA: TGTGCCAGCAGCTTGGCCTATAGGCGGGGGGGGTACAATGAGCAGTTCTTC. It specifies CASSLAYRRGGYNEQFF.

V is TRBV6-1 and J is TRBJ2-7; possibly TRBD1 for D (5 bases). Trimming took 1 base from V and 4 from J, leaving 11 bases between them. Germline loops: CDR1 MNHNS, CDR2 SASEGT. The CDR3 spans 14 residues. The CDR3 DNA reads TGTGCCAGCAGTGAAGTTACAGGACGTTACGAGCAGTACTTC. Protein product: CASSEVTGRYEQYF.

This chain connects TRBV18 to TRBJ2-5; D ambiguous. There are 13 residues in the CDR3. The V gene lost 3 bases and the J gene lost 3 bases, with 8 bases spanning the gap. The germline gives CDR1 KGHSH, CDR2 LQKENI. The CDR3 sequence: CASSPYYKETQYF. In DNA form, the CDR3 reads TGTGCCAGCTCACCGTATTATAAAGAGACCCAGTACTTC.

V usage is TRBV27 and J usage is TRBJ1-3; D not resolved. CDR1 and CDR2 (germline): MNHEY, SMNVEV (reference sequence). V was pared by 0 bases and J by 0 bases, with 9 bases between. This CDR3 is built from 16 residues. The CDR3 is CASSLSAAFSGNTIYF. CDR3 sequence (DNA): TGTGCCAGCAGTTTATCAGCAGCGTTCTCTGGAAACACCATATATTTT.

V usage is TRBV7-8 and J usage is TRBJ1-1, with 8 bases that match TRBD1. Germline loops: CDR1 SGHVS, CDR2 FQNEAQ. The CDR3 is made up of 15 amino acids. With V trimmed by 7 bases and J by 5 bases, 12 bases remained unmatched. CDR3 in DNA: TGTGCCAGCACCCCCCGACCAGGGGGCGAGACTGAAGCTTTCTTT. Protein sequence: CASTPRPGGETEAFF.

This clone was recorded only once. The chain couples TRBV18 to TRBJ2-7, with a weak D call TRBD2 (7 bases). The V gene's germline CDR1 is KGHSH and CDR2 LQKENI. Trimming pared 2 bases from V and 1 base from J, leaving 21 bases between. The CDR3 spans 18 residues. DNA for the CDR3: TGTGCCAGCTCACCAAAGGAAGGGGGGGCCAGCGGGTCCTACGAGCAGTACTTC. Translation: CASSPKEGGASGSYEQYF.

V gene TRBV7-6 combines with J gene TRBJ1-1; D uncertain. This CDR3 has 13 residues. Germline CDR1 and CDR2: SGHVS and FNYEAQ. The ends were cut back, 1 base at V and 1 base at J, with 4 bases in the middle. The CDR3 loop is CASSLGQNTEAFF. The CDR3 nucleotides are TGTGCCAGCAGCTTAGGACAGAACACTGAAGCTTTCTTT.

This clone was seen more than once but under ten times. This chain joins TRBV2 and TRBJ1-6; maybe TRBD1 (5 bases). Germline CDR1 is SNHLY and CDR2 is FYNNEI. The CDR3 has 12 amino acids. V lost 7 bases and J 7 bases, leaving 8 bases between the germline ends. CDR3 sequence: CASKGFNSPLHF. The CDR3 DNA reads as TGTGCCAGCAAGGGGTTCAATTCACCCCTCCACTTT.

The chain combines TRBV28 with TRBJ1-2; 9 nucleotides align to TRBD1. The CDR3 loop spans 14 amino acids. Unmatched junction bases numbered 6, after V lost 5 bases and J lost 5 bases. From germline, CDR1 is MDHEN and CDR2 SYDVKM. The CDR3 DNA reads TGTGCCAGCAGTCTGCCGGGACAGGGTTATGGCTACACCTTC. Its protein product is CASSLPGQGYGYTF.

The chain joins TRBV7-2 to TRBJ1-4, with 7 bases aligning to TRBD1. Trimming cost V 5 bases and J 8 bases; bases outside gene matches: 11. The CDR3 runs 15 residues. Germline CDR1 SGHTA, CDR2 FQGNSA. The CDR3 spells CASSEGRTGKEKLFF. In DNA form, the CDR3 reads TGTGCCAGCAGCGAGGGCCGGACAGGAAAGGAAAAACTGTTTTTT.

In regard to this clone: At one end, the junction sequence differs from germline, possibly due to a read error. The CDR3 nucleotides read TGTGCCACCAGTTGGAACCGGGAGGAGCAGTACTTC. It yields the protein CATSWNREEQYF. The chain has TRBV2 and TRBJ2-7, with D perhaps TRBD2 (6 bases). CDR1 and CDR2 (germline): SNHLY, FYNNEI. This CDR3 is 12 amino acids long.

This chain uses TRBV19 with TRBJ2-1; a weak D match, TRBD2 (5 bases). The germline V gene encodes CDR1 LNHDA and CDR2 SQIVND (reference sequence). This CDR3 spans 13 amino acids. Trimming cost V 2 bases and J 7 bases, with 9 bases left between them. The CDR3 spells CASSILRGNEQFF. Written as DNA, the CDR3 is TGTGCCAGTAGTATACTTCGAGGGAATGAGCAGTTCTTC. The entire variable domain, with the rest obtained from reference TRBV19 and TRBJ2-1, is as follows: DGGITQSPKYLFRKEGQNVTLSCEQNLNHDAMYWYRQDPGQGLRLIYYSQIVNDFQKGDIAEGYSVSREKKESFPLTVTSAQKNPTAFYLCASSILRGNEQFFGPGTRLTVL.

The J gene is TRBJ2-5, the V gene TRBV5-1, with 8 bases fitting TRBD2. The trim removed 3 bases at V and 0 bases at J, leaving 7 bases unmatched. Looked up from germline, CDR1 is SGHRS and CDR2 is YFSETQ. This CDR3 region has 16 residues. The DNA for the CDR3 is TGCGCCAGCAGCTCCACAGCGGGAGCGTACCAAGAGACCCAGTACTTC. Residues: CASSSTAGAYQETQYF.

This clone occurred once. This chain connects TRBV29-1 to TRBJ2-3, with TRBD1 matching 8 bases. Germline CDR1 is SQVTM and CDR2 is ANQGSEA. V dropped 1 base and J dropped 2; count of bases not matched to a gene: 2. The CDR3 is 14 residues long. The CDR3 DNA sequence: TGCAGCGTTGAAGGGACAGGGTTCACAGATACGCAGTATTTT. It encodes CSVEGTGFTDTQYF.

The chain has TRBV28 and TRBJ1-2; maybe TRBD1 (6 bases). The CDR3 has 11 amino acids. V lost 8 bases and J 7 bases, leaving 11 bases between the germline ends. Germline CDR1 is MDHEN and CDR2 is SYDVKM. This CDR3 reads CASGGAGGYTF. CDR3 bases: TGTGCCAGCGGGGGCGCGGGTGGCTACACCTTC.

The rearrangement links TRBV28 to TRBJ1-4; TRBD1 matches at 7 bases. With V trimmed by 4 bases and J by 4 bases, 6 bases remained unmatched. The length of the CDR3 is 15 residues. Germline V gene sequence: CDR1 MDHEN, CDR2 SYDVKM. The CDR3 DNA reads TGTGCCAGCAGTTCCACAGGGGCTCTTAATGAAAAACTGTTTTTT. Its protein is CASSSTGALNEKLFF.

The chain links TRBV9 to TRBJ2-1, with 9 bases lining up with TRBD1. The junction had 5 bases not matched to a gene; V was cut back by 3 bases and J by 4 bases. This CDR3 has 15 amino acids. The germline V gene encodes CDR1 SGDLS and CDR2 YYNGEE. The CDR3 DNA sequence: TGTGCCAGCAGCGCTACAGGGGGCTCTTACAATGAGCAGTTCTTC. Translation gives CASSATGGSYNEQFF.

The chain employs TRBV25-1 and TRBJ2-3, with D perhaps TRBD2 (5 bases). The V and J ends lost 6 bases and 4 bases respectively, with 14 bases between them. CDR1 and CDR2 (germline): MGHDK, SYGVNS. CDR3 length: 14 amino acids. In nucleotides, the CDR3 is TGTGCCAGCAGCGCCGCCGGGATCGCAGATACGCAGTATTTT. Encoded protein: CASSAAGIADTQYF.

V and J are TRBV2 and TRBJ2-3; D not certain. CDR1 and CDR2 from the germline V gene are SNHLY and FYNNEI. V was cut by 2 bases and J by 0 bases, with 18 bases left in between. This CDR3 region has 18 residues. The CDR3 sequence is CASSELRSAVPSTDTQYF. CDR3 nucleotides: TGTGCCAGCAGTGAACTAAGATCGGCGGTTCCTAGCACAGATACGCAGTATTTT. Supplemented by reference TRBV2 and TRBJ2-3, the full variable domain reads EPEVTQTPSHQVTQMGQEVILRCVPISNHLYFYWYRQILGQKVEFLVSFYNNEISEKSEIFDDQFSVERPDGSNFTLKIRSTKLEDSAMYFCASSELRSAVPSTDTQYFGPGTRLTVL.

The chain employs TRBV7-9 and TRBJ2-1, with 11 bases aligning to TRBD2. With V trimmed by 6 bases and J by 5 bases, 9 bases remained unmatched. Germline CDR1 reads SEHNR; CDR2 reads FQNEAQ (reference sequence). The CDR3 consists of 16 residues. The CDR3 DNA is TGTGCCAGCAGTTTCCCCGGGACTAGCGGAAACAATGAGCAGTTCTTC. The encoded protein is CASSFPGTSGNNEQFF.